These T cell receptor beta chains were read from a single sample in a study of blood T cell repertoires in COVID-19. Some clones are missing from TCRdb's copy, which holds only in-frame ones; the method was immunoSEQ multiplex PCR. This sample has 150,000 or so clones, with roughly 91% found just once. Sequencing was carried out using peripheral blood. Receptor source: a man between 60 and 75 years old with COVID-19, enrolled during active disease. Each CDR3 is given with its conserved first and last residue. D genes are given only for firm matches. Rows may omit the clone size; those that give it use once, few, many or a size class.

J: TRBJ2-6; D: TRBD1; V: TRBV7-3; size: -; DNA: TGTGCCAGCAGCCCAACCGGACAGGGGAACGGGGCCAACGTCCTGACTTTC; CDR3: CASSPTGQGNGANVLTF
J: TRBJ2-7; D: -; V: TRBV30; size: -; DNA: TGTGCCTGGGCCTCAGGGGCCCCCTACGAGCAGTACTTC; CDR3: CAWASGAPYEQYF
J: TRBJ2-5; D: TRBD1; V: TRBV6-1; size: -; DNA: TGTGCCAGCAGTGGAGCGGCAGGGGGCCTGGAGACCCAGTACTTC; CDR3: CASSGAAGGLETQYF
J: TRBJ2-1; D: -; V: TRBV10-3; size: -; DNA: TGTGCCATCAGTGGGACTTACAATGAGCAGTTCTTC; CDR3: CAISGTYNEQFF
J: TRBJ2-5; D: TRBD1; V: TRBV12-3/TRBV12-4; size: -; DNA: TGTGCCAGCAGCCCGGGACAGGCAGGGACCCAGTACTTC; CDR3: CASSPGQAGTQYF
J: TRBJ1-2; D: TRBD1; V: TRBV28; size: -; DNA: TGTGCCAGCAGTGGACAGGGGGCGCTTGGCTACACCTTC; CDR3: CASSGQGALGYTF
J: TRBJ2-3; D: -; V: TRBV7-8; size: -; DNA: TGTGCCAGCAGCTTAGAGTCGGGAGATACGCAGTATTTT; CDR3: CASSLESGDTQYF
J: TRBJ2-3; D: -; V: TRBV7-9; size: -; DNA: TGTGCCAGCAGCCGACCCAGGGTAGATACGCAGTATTTT; CDR3: CASSRPRVDTQYF
J: TRBJ1-5; D: -; V: TRBV5-1; size: once; DNA: TGCGCCAGCAGCTGGGCAGCCGGTCAGCCCCAGCATTTT; CDR3: CASSWAAGQPQHF
J: TRBJ1-6; D: -; V: TRBV7-6; size: -; DNA: TGTGCCAGCAGCGTATTAGGCCCAGGGGTTGGTAATTCACCCCTCCACTTT; CDR3: CASSVLGPGVGNSPLHF
J: TRBJ2-5; D: -; V: TRBV30; size: -; DNA: TGTGCCTGGAGCGCGAGAGAGACCCAGTACTTC; CDR3: CAWSARETQYF
J: TRBJ2-1; D: -; V: TRBV27; size: -; DNA: TGTGCCAGCAGTTACCGGGGTTGGGGGGATGAGCAGTTCTTC; CDR3: CASSYRGWGDEQFF
J: TRBJ2-5; D: -; V: TRBV2; size: -; DNA: TGTGCCAGCAGTGATGAACTCGTAGGAGTCCAGTACTTC; CDR3: CASSDELVGVQYF
J: TRBJ2-2; D: TRBD1; V: TRBV7-7; size: -; DNA: TGTGCCAGCAGCTTAACGTCGACAGGGGGAAACACCGGGGAGCTGTTTTTT; CDR3: CASSLTSTGGNTGELFF
J: TRBJ1-2; D: -; V: TRBV5-5; size: -; DNA: TGTGCCAGCAGCCTGCCAGGCAGGGTTAACTATGGCTACACCTTC; CDR3: CASSLPGRVNYGYTF
J: TRBJ1-6; D: -; V: TRBV6-5; size: -; DNA: TGTGCCAGCAGTTACGACGGGCAGGGTGGTTCACCCCTCCACTTT; CDR3: CASSYDGQGGSPLHF
J: TRBJ2-7; D: -; V: TRBV7-9; size: -; DNA: TGTGCCAGCAGCTTAGTAGCACCCTACGAGCAGTACTTC; CDR3: CASSLVAPYEQYF
J: TRBJ1-1; D: -; V: TRBV19; size: few; DNA: TGTGCCAGTAGTGCCCCTACAGGGTCTGGCACTGAAGCTTTCTTT; CDR3: CASSAPTGSGTEAFF
J: TRBJ2-1; D: TRBD2; V: TRBV2; size: -; DNA: TGTGCCAGCAGTGAATCTAGCGGGGGCCACCTCCGGCAGTTCTTC; CDR3: CASSESSGGHLRQFF
J: TRBJ1-1; D: -; V: TRBV5-1; size: few; DNA: TGCGCCAGCAGCTTCCCCAACACGACAGGAGTCGCTGAAGCTTTCTTT; CDR3: CASSFPNTTGVAEAFF
J: TRBJ2-1; D: TRBD1; V: TRBV18; size: -; DNA: TGTGCCAGCTCACCAAGGGACAGGCTCCACAATGAGCAGTTCTTC; CDR3: CASSPRDRLHNEQFF
J: TRBJ1-1; D: -; V: TRBV9; size: -; DNA: TGTGCCAGCAGCCCCCAACTTAGACTTAGGACTGAAGCTTTCTTT; CDR3: CASSPQLRLRTEAFF
J: TRBJ1-5; D: -; V: TRBV19; size: -; DNA: TGTGCCAGTAGTATAGAACCACTCCGAGGCAATCAGCCCCAGCATTTT; CDR3: CASSIEPLRGNQPQHF
J: TRBJ2-3; D: TRBD2; V: TRBV5-1; size: -; DNA: TGCGCCAGCAGCTTGGCCGCTGGACTAGCGGTCCACATGGTTACGCAGTATTTT; CDR3: CASSLAAGLAVHMVTQYF
J: TRBJ1-2; D: -; V: TRBV19; size: once; DNA: TGTGCCAGTAGTATCGCCGATGAGAGTGGCTACACCTTC; CDR3: CASSIADESGYTF
J: TRBJ1-2; D: -; V: TRBV28; size: -; DNA: TGTGCCAGCAGCTCAGGGATCCTCAACTATGGCTACACCTTC; CDR3: CASSSGILNYGYTF
J: TRBJ1-2; D: TRBD1; V: TRBV19; size: -; DNA: TGTGCCAGTAGTATCGGTCGACAGGGGGTGTATGGCTACACCTTC; CDR3: CASSIGRQGVYGYTF
J: TRBJ2-3; D: TRBD2; V: TRBV14; size: -; DNA: TGTGCCAGCAGCCATCTGGCGGGGGGGCCCAAGTATTTT; CDR3: CASSHLAGGPKYF
J: TRBJ2-6; D: -; V: TRBV5-6; size: -; DNA: TGTGCCAGCAGCCGGGTCTCTGGGGCCAACGTCCTGACTTTC; CDR3: CASSRVSGANVLTF
J: TRBJ1-2; D: TRBD1; V: TRBV19; size: -; DNA: TGTGCCAGTACCCACCGGGACAGAGTCTATGGCTACACCTTC; CDR3: CASTHRDRVYGYTF
J: TRBJ1-4; D: -; V: TRBV18; size: once; DNA: TGTGCCAGCTCACGGGCAGGCTCTAATGAAAAACTGTTTTTT; CDR3: CASSRAGSNEKLFF
J: TRBJ2-2; D: -; V: TRBV5-1; size: -; DNA: TGCGCCAGCAGCTTGGCAGGGAAGACGACCGGGGAGCTGTTTTTT; CDR3: CASSLAGKTTGELFF
J: TRBJ1-2; D: -; V: TRBV11-2; size: -; DNA: TGTGCCAGCAGTTTGTACAGACAGACCAACTATGGCTACACCTTC; CDR3: CASSLYRQTNYGYTF
J: TRBJ2-7; D: TRBD1; V: TRBV18; size: -; DNA: TGTGCCAGCTCACCTAAAACAGGGGAAGGCGCGTTAACCTACGAGCAGTACTTC; CDR3: CASSPKTGEGALTYEQYF
J: TRBJ2-3; D: -; V: TRBV7-2; size: -; DNA: TGTGCCAGCAGCTTCACGGGACTAGATACGCAGTATTTT; CDR3: CASSFTGLDTQYF
J: TRBJ1-1; D: TRBD1; V: TRBV30; size: -; DNA: TGTGCCTGGAGTGGACAGGGATTGAACACTGAAGCTTTCTTT; CDR3: CAWSGQGLNTEAFF
J: TRBJ1-4; D: TRBD1; V: TRBV18; size: -; DNA: TGTGCCAGCTCAACCGACAGGGGTAATGAAAAACTGTTTTTT; CDR3: CASSTDRGNEKLFF